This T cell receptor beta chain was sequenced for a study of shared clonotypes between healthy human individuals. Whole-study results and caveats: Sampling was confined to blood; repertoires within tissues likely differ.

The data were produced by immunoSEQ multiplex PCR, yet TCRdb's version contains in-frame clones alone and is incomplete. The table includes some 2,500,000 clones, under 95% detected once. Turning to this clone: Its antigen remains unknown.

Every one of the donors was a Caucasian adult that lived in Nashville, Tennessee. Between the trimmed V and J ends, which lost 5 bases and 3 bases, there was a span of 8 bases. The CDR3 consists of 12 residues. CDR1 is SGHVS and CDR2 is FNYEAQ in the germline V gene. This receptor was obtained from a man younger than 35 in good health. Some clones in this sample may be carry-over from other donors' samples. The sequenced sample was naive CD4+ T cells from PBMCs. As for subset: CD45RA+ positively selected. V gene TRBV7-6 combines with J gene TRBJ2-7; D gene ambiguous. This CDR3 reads CASSQAGYEQYF. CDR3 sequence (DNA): TGTGCCAGCAGCCAGGCCGGCTACGAGCAGTACTTC. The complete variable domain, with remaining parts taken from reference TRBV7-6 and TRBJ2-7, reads GAGVSQSPRYKVTKRGQDVALRCDPISGHVSLYWYRQALGQGPEFLTYFNYEAQQDKSGLPNDRFSAERPEGSISTLTIQRTEQRDSAMYRCASSQAGYEQYFGPGTRLTVT.